This TCR beta chain was recovered during a study of T-cell reconstitution after alpha-beta-depleted transplantation in children. The CDR3 loop spans 16 amino acids. Germline CDR1 reads PRHDT; CDR2 reads FYEKMQ (reference sequence). V was trimmed by 5 bases and J by 1 base, leaving 15 bases between them. Using unique molecular identifiers, the investigators prepared the TCRbeta library. TCRdb re-analysed the PCR reads in MiXCR, keeping a single row per CDR3 protein. The table has roughly 500,000 distinct CDR3 sequences, roughly an eighth seen once; the top ten hold around 6.1%. The starting material was PBMCs from the stem cell graft donor, obtained from the stem cell graft. This TCR was recovered from a human donor who donated a stem cell graft to a child with combined immunodeficiency. This chain links TRBV13 with TRBJ2-1; D is possibly TRBD1 (6 bases). The CDR3 bases are TGTGCCAGCAGCGACCGAGGACAGCTTTCCTACAATGAGCAGTTCTTC. It specifies CASSDRGQLSYNEQFF.